What follows are 7 T cell receptor beta chains derived from one specimen sequenced in a study of T cell changes during pregnancy in multiple sclerosis. The protocol was immunoSEQ multiplex PCR, while the TCRdb copy is restricted to in-frame clones and leaves out a portion. Of around 50,000 clones listed, approximately 91% were seen once; the top ten hold 0.5%. The sample was CD4+ T cells from peripheral blood mononuclear cells, taken in the third trimester of pregnancy. These TCRs come from a female donor with multiple sclerosis, enrolled in a pregnancy study.

V and J are TRBV7-9 and TRBJ1-4; a weak D match, TRBD1 (5 bases). The CDR3 totals 16 residues. V was cut by 4 bases and J by 5 bases, with 17 bases left in between. Germline V gives CDR1 SEHNR, CDR2 FQNEAQ (reference sequence). Here the CDR3 reads CASSYTSGKGNEKLFF. CDR3 coding DNA: TGTGCCAGCAGCTACACATCAGGGAAGGGGAATGAAAAACTGTTTTTT. The variable domain in full, completed from reference TRBV7-9 and TRBJ1-4, reads DTGVSQNPRHKITKRGQNVTFRCDPISEHNRLYWYRQTLGQGPEFLTYFQNEAQLEKSRLLSDRFSAERPKGSFSTLEIQRTEQGDSAMYLCASSYTSGKGNEKLFFGSGTQLSVL.

J is TRBJ2-4 and V is TRBV9; possible D gene TRBD2, 5 bases. Per germline, CDR1 SGDLS and CDR2 YYNGEE. The V and J ends lost 1 base and 1 base respectively, with 9 bases between them. The CDR3 is 15 residues long. DNA for the CDR3: TGTGCCAGCAGCGTAACGACGGGGGCCAAAAACATTCAGTACTTC. The encoded protein is CASSVTTGAKNIQYF.

This sequence joins TRBV5-5 and TRBJ1-1; TRBD1 matches 7 bases. CDR1 and CDR2 (germline): SGHKS, YYEKEE (reference sequence). The CDR3 loop spans 14 amino acids. Trimming at V came to 4 bases and at J to 5 bases, leaving 8 bases not matched to a gene. CDR3 nucleotides: TGTGCCAGCAGCCTCCGGGACAGTTGGACTGAAGCTTTCTTT. Protein sequence: CASSLRDSWTEAFF.

The J gene is TRBJ1-5, the V gene TRBV27; maybe TRBD1 (5 bases). CDR3 length equals 15 residues. Germline V gene sequence: CDR1 MNHEY, CDR2 SMNVEV (reference sequence). The V end was cut by 6 bases, the J end by 3 bases, with 15 bases between. The CDR3 bases are TGTGCCAGCAGCCCCAGGGTTCGGGTCAATCAGCCCCAGCATTTT. This codes for CASSPRVRVNQPQHF.

This rearrangement joins TRBV2 to TRBJ1-1; D is ambiguous. Germline CDR1 reads SNHLY; CDR2 reads FYNNEI. The CDR3 has 14 residues. Between the trimmed V and J ends, which lost 8 bases and 4 bases, there was a span of 17 bases. In DNA form, the CDR3 reads TGTGCCAGCGGAATCGAGGGTGGCGGCACTGAAGCTTTCTTT. Residues: CASGIEGGGTEAFF.

The chain carries TRBV5-6 and TRBJ1-2, with D perhaps matching TRBD1 (5 bases). The CDR3 totals 12 residues. V was shortened by 2 bases and J by 8 bases, with 10 bases between the two germline ends. CDR1 and CDR2 from the germline V gene are SGHDT and YYEEEE. The CDR3 here is CASSFSRGGYTF. CDR3 DNA: TGTGCCAGCAGCTTCTCAAGGGGAGGCTACACCTTC.

The rearrangement uses TRBV7-2 and TRBJ2-3; D is perhaps TRBD1 (6 bases). CDR1 is SGHTA and CDR2 is FQGNSA in the germline V gene. This CDR3 spans 13 amino acids. The V gene lost 8 bases and the J gene lost 2 bases, with 11 bases spanning the gap. The CDR3 DNA reads as TGTGCCAGCGGTGGGGGCCTCACAGATACGCAGTATTTT. Translated, it gives CASGGGLTDTQYF.